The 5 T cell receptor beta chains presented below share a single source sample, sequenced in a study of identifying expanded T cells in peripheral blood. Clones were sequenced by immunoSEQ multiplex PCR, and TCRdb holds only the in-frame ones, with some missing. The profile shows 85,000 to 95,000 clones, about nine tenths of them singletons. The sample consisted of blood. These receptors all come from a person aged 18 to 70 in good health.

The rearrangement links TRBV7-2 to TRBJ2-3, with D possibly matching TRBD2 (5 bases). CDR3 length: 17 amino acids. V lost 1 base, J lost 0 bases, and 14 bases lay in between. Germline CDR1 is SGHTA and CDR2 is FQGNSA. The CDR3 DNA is TGTGCCAGCAGCTTAGGCACTACTAGTTATAGCACAGATACGCAGTATTTT. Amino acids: CASSLGTTSYSTDTQYF.

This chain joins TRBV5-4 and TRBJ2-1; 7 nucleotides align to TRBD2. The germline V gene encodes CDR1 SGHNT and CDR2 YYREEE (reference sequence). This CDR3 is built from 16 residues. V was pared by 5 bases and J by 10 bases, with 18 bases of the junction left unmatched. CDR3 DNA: TGTGCCAGCAGTACGGCTAGCGGCCCACGGGTTAGGGAGCAGTTCTTC. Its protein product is CASSTASGPRVREQFF.

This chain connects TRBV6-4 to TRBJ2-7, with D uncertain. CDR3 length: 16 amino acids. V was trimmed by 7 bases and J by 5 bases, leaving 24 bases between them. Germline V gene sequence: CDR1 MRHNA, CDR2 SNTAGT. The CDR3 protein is CASTFGRNPTCDEQYF. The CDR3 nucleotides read TGTGCCAGCACTTTCGGCAGGAACCCGACTTGCGACGAGCAGTACTTC.

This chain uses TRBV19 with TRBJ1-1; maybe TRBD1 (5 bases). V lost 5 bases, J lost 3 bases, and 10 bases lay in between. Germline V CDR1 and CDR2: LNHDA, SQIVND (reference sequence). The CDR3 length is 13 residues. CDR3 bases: TGTGCCAGTAGTGGGACTGGGGACACTGAAGCTTTCTTT. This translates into CASSGTGDTEAFF.

CDR3 region: CASSLAAGQGGSQPQHF. In DNA, the CDR3 is TGTGCCAGCAGCTTAGCCGCGGGACAGGGGGGTAGTCAGCCCCAGCATTTT. The rearrangement uses TRBV7-8 and TRBJ1-5; TRBD1 agrees at 11 bases. The CDR3 runs to 17 residues. CDR1 and CDR2 from the germline V gene are SGHVS and FQNEAQ. Germline trimming cut 0 bases from V and 6 bases from J; bases unmatched to any gene: 7.